A single sample is the source of the 14 T cell receptor beta chains below, sequenced in a study of regulatory T cells in long-lasting Graves disease. Stated time point: newly diagnosed GD, antithyroid drugs for less than 3 months. The TCR library was made from RNA extracted from PBMCs. CDR3-region Arm-PCR and iRepertoire HTBI primers produced the TCR beta libraries. TCRdb used MiXCR to reprocess the multiplex PCR reads, holding one entry per CDR3 protein. The repertoire holds a few hundred thousand distinct CDR3 sequences, with about 17% as singletons. These data also featured in a second study, about T cells in Graves' hyperthyroidism and ophthalmopathy.

Sample: peripheral blood mononuclear cells (PBMCs), taken at new diagnosis, from a patient treated with antithyroid drugs. These receptors were collected from a woman aged 25 to 39 with Graves disease.

This clonotype was observed many times. The rearrangement joins TRBV4-1 to TRBJ2-2, with D perhaps matching TRBD2 (6 bases). The V end lost 1 base, the J end lost 5 bases, and 8 bases lay between the germline ends. Per the germline V gene, CDR1 is MGHRA and CDR2 is YSYEKL. CDR3 length: 14 amino acids. CDR3 loop: CASSQVAGTGELFF. CDR3 nucleotides: TGCGCCAGCAGCCAAGTGGCGGGAACCGGGGAGCTGTTTTTT.

This clonotype was observed at least ten times. The chain carries TRBV7-9 and TRBJ2-5; TRBD2 agrees at 11 bases. Germline V lookup: CDR1 SEHNR, CDR2 FQNEAQ (reference sequence). This CDR3 is built from 13 residues. Unmatched junction bases numbered 1, after V lost 6 bases and J lost 4 bases. CDR3 loop: CASRTSGAETQYF. The DNA for the CDR3 is TGTGCCAGCAGGACTAGCGGGGCAGAGACCCAGTACTTC.

The sample holds many counts of this clonotype. The V gene is TRBV6-2 or TRBV6-3, the J gene TRBJ1-2; tentatively, D is TRBD1 (5 bases). With 2 bases removed from V and 4 bases from J, the gap between germline ends came to 11 bases. CDR1 and CDR2 from the germline V gene are MNHEY and SVGEGT. This CDR3 has 14 amino acids. The CDR3: CASSYERGSYGYTF. The CDR3, as DNA: TGTGCCAGCAGTTACGAGAGGGGTAGCTATGGCTACACCTTC.

This clonotype was seen repeatedly, ten times or more. V gene TRBV6-2 or TRBV6-3 combines with J gene TRBJ2-3; D is uncertain. Germline values: CDR1 MNHEY, CDR2 SVGEGT. The CDR3 spans 14 residues. V was shortened by 0 bases and J by 7 bases, with 11 bases between the two germline ends. In DNA, the CDR3 is TGTGCCAGCAGTTACTCGATAGGCGTGAATACGCAGTATTTT. It encodes CASSYSIGVNTQYF.

J is TRBJ2-2 and V is TRBV19; TRBD1 matches 12 bases. Germline V CDR1 and CDR2: LNHDA, SQIVND (reference sequence). The CDR3 loop spans 15 amino acids. V was clipped by 7 bases and J by 4 bases; unmatched bases: 4. The CDR3: CASIGTGGFTGELFF. CDR3 DNA: TGTGCCAGTATTGGGACAGGGGGCTTCACCGGGGAGCTGTTTTTT.

The V call is TRBV7-2, the J call TRBJ2-5; the match to TRBD2 covers 8 bases. Germline V gene lookup returns CDR1 SGHTA and CDR2 FQGNSA. The CDR3 has 13 residues. J gave up 5 bases and V 7 bases, and 6 bases lay outside the gene matches. In nucleotides, the CDR3 is TGTGCCAGCACCGGGGGGGGGGCCGAGACCCAGTACTTC. Its translation is CASTGGGAETQYF.

Ten or more counts support this clonotype. V is TRBV10-3 and J is TRBJ2-3, with TRBD1 as a possible D gene (6 bases). CDR1 and CDR2 (germline): ENHRY, SYGVKD. CDR3 length: 14 residues. The V end lost 10 bases, the J end lost 3 bases, and 17 bases lay between the germline ends. CDR3: CATQVGGATDTQYF. CDR3 bases: TGTGCCACCCAGGTAGGGGGAGCGACAGATACGCAGTATTTT.

As concerns this clonotype: A much larger clone differs by one base, so this may be a read error. J is TRBJ1-2 and V is TRBV6-2 or TRBV6-3, with 8 nucleotides matching TRBD1. Germline V gene lookup returns CDR1 MNHEY and CDR2 SVGEGT. This CDR3 is built from 14 residues. The junction had 9 bases not matched to a gene; V was cut back by 5 bases and J by 7 bases. DNA of the CDR3: TGTGCCAGCAGTCAAGACAGGGGTTCCTGTGGCTACACCTTC. It encodes CASSQDRGSCGYTF.

Many counts were recorded for this clonotype. The chain employs TRBV18 and TRBJ2-5, with 12 bases identical to TRBD2. This CDR3 contains 16 residues. The J segment lost 3 bases and the V segment lost 0 bases, leaving 2 bases of the junction unmatched. Germline V CDR1 and CDR2: KGHSH, LQKENI. CDR3 loop: CASSPPTSGGKETQYF. The CDR3 coding sequence is TGTGCCAGCTCACCACCGACTAGCGGGGGTAAAGAGACCCAGTACTTC.

This clonotype was observed at least ten times. The V gene is TRBV6-1, the J gene TRBJ1-6; D is uncertain. Germline V gene lookup returns CDR1 MNHNS and CDR2 SASEGT. The ends were cut back, 3 bases at V and 4 bases at J, with 4 bases in the middle. The CDR3 is made up of 13 amino acids. DNA for the CDR3: TGTGCCAGCAGTGATACGTATAATTCACCCCTCCACTTT. Amino acids: CASSDTYNSPLHF.

This clonotype was seen only a few times. The chain is built from TRBV6-1 and TRBJ1-4, with D uncertain. The length of the CDR3 is 14 residues. Trimming pared 6 bases from V and 4 bases from J, leaving 12 bases between. The germline V gene encodes CDR1 MNHNS and CDR2 SASEGT. CDR3 DNA sequence: TGTGCCAGCAGACTCGGACGGTTTAATGAAAAACTGTTTTTT. Translating gives CASRLGRFNEKLFF.

Many counts were recorded for this clonotype. The J gene is TRBJ1-1, the V gene TRBV5-1, with no clear D. This CDR3 is 14 amino acids long. Germline CDR1 reads SGHRS; CDR2 reads YFSETQ. Trimming took off 4 bases at V and 1 base at J, with 11 bases between the two ends. Here the CDR3 reads CASSGEMANTEAFF. The CDR3 DNA sequence: TGCGCCAGCAGCGGAGAGATGGCGAACACTGAAGCTTTCTTT.

This clonotype has at least ten counts. The V call is TRBV3-1, the J call TRBJ1-2; 10 bases agree with TRBD1. J lost 5 bases, V lost 5 bases, and 8 bases had no gene match. There are 15 residues in the CDR3. CDR1 LGHDT and CDR2 YNNKEL come from the germline V gene (reference sequence). CDR3 DNA: TGTGCCAGCAGCAAACGACAGGGGGCAGGGTATGGCTACACCTTC. Translating gives CASSKRQGAGYGYTF.

With respect to this clonotype: A read error may explain this, as a much larger clone is one base away. This chain joins TRBV6-1 and TRBJ2-7, with D tentatively TRBD1 (7 bases). Germline V CDR1 and CDR2: MNHNS, SASEGT. This CDR3 comprises 13 residues. CDR3 coding DNA: TGTCCCAGCAGGAGGGACAGCGCCTACGAGCAGTACTTC. Translated: CPSRRDSAYEQYF.